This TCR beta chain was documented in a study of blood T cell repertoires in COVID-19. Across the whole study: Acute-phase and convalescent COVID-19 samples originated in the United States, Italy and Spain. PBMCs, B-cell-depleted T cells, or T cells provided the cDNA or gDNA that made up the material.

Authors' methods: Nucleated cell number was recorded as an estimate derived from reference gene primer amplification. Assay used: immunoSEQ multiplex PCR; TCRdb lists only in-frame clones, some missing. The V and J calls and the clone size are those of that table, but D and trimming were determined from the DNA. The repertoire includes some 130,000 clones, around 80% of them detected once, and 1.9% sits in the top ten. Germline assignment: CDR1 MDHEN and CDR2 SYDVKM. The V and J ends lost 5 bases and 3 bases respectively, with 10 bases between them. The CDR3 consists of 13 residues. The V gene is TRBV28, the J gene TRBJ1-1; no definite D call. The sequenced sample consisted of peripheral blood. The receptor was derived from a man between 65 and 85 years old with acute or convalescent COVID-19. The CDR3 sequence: CASSLGLDTEAFF. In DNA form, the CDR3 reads TGTGCCAGCAGTCTCGGACTGGACACTGAAGCTTTCTTT.